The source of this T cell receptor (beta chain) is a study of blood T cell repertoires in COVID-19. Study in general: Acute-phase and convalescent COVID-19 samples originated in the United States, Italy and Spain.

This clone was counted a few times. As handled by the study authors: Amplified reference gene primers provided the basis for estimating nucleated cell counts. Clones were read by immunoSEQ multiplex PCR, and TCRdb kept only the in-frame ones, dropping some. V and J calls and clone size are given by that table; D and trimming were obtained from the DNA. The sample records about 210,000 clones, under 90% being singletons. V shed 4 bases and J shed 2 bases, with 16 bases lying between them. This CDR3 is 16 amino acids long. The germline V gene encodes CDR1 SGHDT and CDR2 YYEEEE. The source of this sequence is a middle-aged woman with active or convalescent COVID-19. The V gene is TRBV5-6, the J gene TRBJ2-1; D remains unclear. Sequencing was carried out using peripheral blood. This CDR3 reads CASSLLGASTYNEQFF. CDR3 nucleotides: TGTGCCAGCAGCCTACTGGGCGCCTCTACCTACAATGAGCAGTTCTTC.